This TCR beta chain stems from a study of T cells in Graves' hyperthyroidism and ophthalmopathy. In germline, CDR1 is SQVTM, CDR2 ANQGSEA. Trimming cost V 4 bases and J 1 base, with 14 bases left between them. The CDR3 sequence is 16 residues long. The investigators amplified TCR beta CDR3 regions from RNA transcripts. The HTBI primer set served for first-round RT-PCR of the TCR CDR3. TCRdb reprocessed the multiplex PCR reads via MiXCR and lists one record per CDR3 protein. Of 660,000 or so distinct CDR3 sequences listed, around 21% are singletons. Source material: blood. This chain joins TRBV29-1 and TRBJ2-6; the D is unclear. This TCR derives from a young man with Graves' ophthalmopathy. The CDR3 loop is CSVASRHKSGANVLTF. CDR3 coding DNA: TGCAGCGTTGCTTCCCGGCATAAATCTGGGGCCAACGTCCTGACTTTC.